This TCR beta chain was recorded in a study of beta chain features in type 1 diabetes. Worth noting for this clone: What it binds is not known.

Per donor, one heparinised blood draw averaged about 100 mL. The CDR3 spans 16 residues. Germline CDR1 reads LGHNA; CDR2 reads YSLEER. Trimming stripped 4 bases from V and 6 bases from J, with 22 bases between. As every portion of the isolated RNA was reverse transcribed, the sequencing read expressed TCRB transcripts. For naive, central memory and regulatory T cell samples, reads averaged about 3.7 million. The repertoire was sequenced with immunoSEQ multiplex PCR; TCRdb's copy has only in-frame clones and lacks some. The data hold 240,000 or so clones, with roughly two thirds observed a single time. Study findings and constraints: More deletions and fewer insertions at VDJ junctions were found in patients with type 1 diabetes. For Type 1 diabetes patients, all four CD4+ subsets carried TCRB CDR3s that were moderately but significantly shorter.

The genes are TRBV4-3 and TRBJ2-7; D may be TRBD1 or TRBD2 (6 bases each). Sequenced sample: naive CD4+ T cells from blood. The clonotype originates from a young man in good health. In nucleotides, the CDR3 is TGCGCCAGCAGCCTCACCTGGGGGGCCCGGGCTAGCGAGCAGTACTTC. Its protein product is CASSLTWGARASEQYF.